This T cell receptor (beta chain) was documented in a study of beta chain features in type 1 diabetes. Whole-study results and caveats: Shorter TCRB CDR3s, moderately but significantly so, marked every one of the four CD4+ subsets in Type 1 diabetes patients. Patients' naive, central memory and regulatory TCRB repertoires appeared more alike than those of healthy donors.

Trimming shortened V by 8 bases and J by 4 bases, and 13 bases separated the two germline ends. The CDR3 consists of 13 residues. Germline loops: CDR1 MDHEN, CDR2 SYDVKM. As to this clone: Its antigen remains unidentified.

Expressed TCRB transcripts were sequenced, since all the RNA that had been isolated was reverse transcribed. The assay was immunoSEQ multiplex PCR, and TCRdb's table has in-frame clones only and misses some. The data show 600,000 to 700,000 clones, around an eighth seen once. The sequence was obtained from a man in his late teens or twenties with type 1 diabetes. V and J are TRBV28 and TRBJ2-3, with D tentatively TRBD2 (5 bases). Sequenced sample: naive CD4+ T cells from blood. The CDR3 sequence is CASDGLFADTQYF. CDR3 in DNA: TGTGCCAGCGACGGACTGTTTGCAGATACGCAGTATTTT.